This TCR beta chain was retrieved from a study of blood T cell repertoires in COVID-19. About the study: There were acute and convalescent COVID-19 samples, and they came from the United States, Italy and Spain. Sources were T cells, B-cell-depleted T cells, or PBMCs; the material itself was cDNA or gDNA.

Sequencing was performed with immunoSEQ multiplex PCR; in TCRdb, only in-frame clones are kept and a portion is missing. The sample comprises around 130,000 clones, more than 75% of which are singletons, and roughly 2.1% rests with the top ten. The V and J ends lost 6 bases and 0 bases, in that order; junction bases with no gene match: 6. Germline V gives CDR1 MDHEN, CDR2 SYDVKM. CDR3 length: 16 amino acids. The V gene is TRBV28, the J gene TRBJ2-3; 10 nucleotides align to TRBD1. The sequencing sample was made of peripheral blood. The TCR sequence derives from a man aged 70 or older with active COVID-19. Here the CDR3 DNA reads TGTGCCAGCAGCTCCCGACAGGGGGCCAGCACAGATACGCAGTATTTT. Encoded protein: CASSSRQGASTDTQYF.